This T cell receptor (beta chain) was identified in a study of T cell responses to AZD1222 COVID-19 vaccine (dated by TCRdb to about 2021). Describing the broader study: AZD1222 recipients given second doses at about 4 weeks or at about 12 weeks were pooled, since spike-specific TCR depth and breadth were not found to differ between the two schedules. A total of 233 trial participants underwent TCR sequencing, of whom under 220 had received two doses of AZD1222 and approximately 26 had received two doses of the MenACWY control vaccine. Trial participants were enrolled by age into 18-55, 56-69 and 70-plus year subgroups, with around 150, 28 and 57 TCR-sequenced participants respectively.

On this clone itself: It lacks a known antigen. No base quality values were provided; no much bigger clone lies one nucleotide off.

Interpreted using the paper, the time point label stands for: baseline before first vaccination. Samples from vaccinated people were obtained from the UK trials COV001 and COV002, which included a single-blind randomized controlled phase 2/3 trial of AZD1222 (ChAdOx1 nCoV-19) in healthy adults. Trial participant PBMC samples were collected at day 0 and day 28 after the second dose for TCRbeta chain sequencing. The CDR3 regions of human TCRbeta chains were analyzed by immunosequencing. The study's own analysis went as follows. TCRs in the repertoires were matched against a reference library of SARS-CoV-2-specific TCRs that had been generated with the MIRA antigen-specificity platform. Breadth meant the fraction of unique TCRs that were SARS-CoV-2-associated, whereas depth meant the fraction of total T cells that were SARS-CoV-2-associated. Using the MIRA data, each spike-specific TCR was mapped to the spike region that the TCR reacts to and placed in a CD4 or CD8 class. Log10-transformed breadth and depth values were compared by one-way ANOVA with Sidak's multiple comparisons tests. TCRdb carries this immuneACCESS record with in-frame sequences only. Its versions omit some clonotypes, under half of them owing to an unresolved V gene in the studies checked, with the rest unexplained. The D gene and trimming were derived from the DNA, and the V and J assignments and clone size from that table. Here the sample has fewer than 200,000 clones; about 90% occur a single time. The leading ten clones occupy 5% to 7% of the sample.

General study outcomes and caveats: Conclusions about previously exposed vaccinees are limited because only five to seven AZD1222 recipients were SARS-CoV-2 seropositive at baseline. Participants were mostly white British and included more females than males, and it was suggested by the authors that clonal diversity may have been underestimated. Because no samples from the day 14 peak response were available, repertoires could be characterized only after the peak T cell response. Epitopes outside the regions mutated in the B.1.351 and B.1.1.7 variants were reportedly recognized by nearly half of the unique spike-specific TCRs. CD4 TCRs associated with the vaccine covered the entire spike protein, and the dominant responses were in regions 160-218 and 743-854. The 56-69-year group was small, and its depth increase did not reach significance, likely because of low power. After two AZD1222 doses, spike-specific TCR breadth and depth were significantly higher than at day 0 and than in MenACWY recipients.

V is reduced by 6 bases and J by 6 bases, leaving a spacing of 22 bases between them. From the cysteine up to the phenylalanine, the CDR3 has a length of 16 residues. Kept here is only the CDR3 DNA, which spans 48 bases and is read in frame from base 1. The germline V gene (reference sequence) gives CDR1 as MNHNY and CDR2 as SVGAGI. The chain is assembled from TRBV6-6 and TRBJ2-3, with no confident D gene call. This TCR was sampled from an adult in good health. Sequencing was performed on peripheral blood, taken on day 0 of AZD1222 vaccination. The CDR3 here reads CASSPRSLPWKDTQYF. The DNA sequence is given as TGTGCCAGCAGCCCACGGTCCCTCCCTTGGAAGGATACGCAGTATTTT.